This paragraph covers one T cell receptor (beta chain) sequence. The target antigen is unknown. Repertoires were generated with immunoSEQ multiplex PCR, while TCRdb's copy carries only in-frame clones and drops some. The sample includes tens of thousands of clones, around 74% of them seen just once. Trimming left V 7 bases short and J 7 bases short, with 22 bases between. CDR1 and CDR2 (germline): LGHNT, FRNRAP. The CDR3 covers 15 residues. This entry belongs to a study of vaccination effects on CD4 cells after COVID-19. As for the study in general: A median of 72 days separated the second dose and sampling. The study, taken as a whole, reports: Clones arising from infection and from vaccination showed marked clonal contraction late after vaccination. Only 1 of 255 vaccine-induced clones from healthy vaccinees cross-reacted with common cold coronaviruses.

Following culture for about 11 days, CD4+ T cells were isolated. Participants received two doses of either the BNT162b2 or mRNA-1273 vaccine. Having tested negative for nucleocapsid antibodies, the vaccine recipients showed no prior SARS-CoV-2 infection. The rearrangement links TRBV12-5 to TRBJ2-5; possible D gene TRBD2, 6 bases. The receptor comes from a human donor who received a COVID-19 vaccine. Sample: CD4+ T cells from PBMCs cultured without peptide, taken after COVID-19 vaccination. CDR3 loop: CASADVAGLIGTQYF. The CDR3 DNA reads TGTGCTAGTGCCGATGTGGCGGGGCTAATTGGGACCCAGTACTTC.